This T cell receptor beta chain comes out of a study of cytomegalovirus exposure and HLA in healthy donors. Trimming stripped 0 bases from V and 3 bases from J, with 13 bases between. The germline V gene encodes CDR1 SGHRS and CDR2 YFSETQ. This CDR3 has 15 amino acids. This clone was seen only a few times. Its antigen is as yet unknown. Findings of the study overall: Published work reported that the classifier diagnosed cytomegalovirus status with high specificity and sensitivity. Presence/absence comparisons presumed near-even sequencing depth among donors.

The PCR contained 60 Vbeta and 13 Jbeta primers. The repertoire was sequenced with immunoSEQ multiplex PCR; TCRdb's copy has only in-frame clones and lacks some. Of about 110,000 clones detected, roughly 72% appear once; the ten largest clones hold 7% to 8%. This rearrangement joins TRBV5-1 to TRBJ2-7; D possibly corresponds to TRBD1 (6 bases). This receptor was obtained from a man under 40 in good health and CMV-seronegative. Sequencing input: PBMCs. CDR3 coding DNA: TGCGCCAGCAGCTTGGTTGACAGGAATAACTACGAGCAGTACTTC. It codes for CASSLVDRNNYEQYF. Full variable domain (rest looked up from reference TRBV5-1 and TRBJ2-7): KAGVTQTPRYLIKTRGQQVTLSCSPISGHRSVSWYQQTPGQGLQFLFEYFSETQRNKGNFPGRFSGRQFSNSRSEMNVSTLELGDSALYLCASSLVDRNNYEQYFGPGTRLTVT.